The 17 T cell receptor beta chains in this list originate from one sample, sequenced in a study of cytomegalovirus exposure and HLA in healthy donors (dated by TCRdb to about 2017). The library was built by means of the immunoSEQ multiplex PCR assay. For the multiplex PCR, a mixture combining 60 forward primers for TCR Vbeta segments and 13 reverse primers for TCR Jbeta segments was used. The table comes from immuneACCESS by way of TCRdb, which keeps in-frame sequences with V and J called. Part of the clones is missing from these tables; in studies checked, under half for an unresolved V gene and the rest for unknown reasons. The sample yields 160,000 or so clones; roughly 78% were counted once. Under 0.75% of the sample rests with the top ten. Sequenced material: PBMCs. The source is a woman aged 40 to 50 in good health and CMV-seronegative.

This clone appeared once. J is TRBJ1-1 and V is TRBV11-3, with D possibly matching TRBD1 (5 bases). The germline V gene encodes CDR1 SGHNT and CDR2 YENEEA. V lost 5 bases and J lost 4, with 11 bases in between. This CDR3 has 13 residues. Here the CDR3 reads CASSAGGSTEAFF. The CDR3 nucleotides are TGTGCCAGCAGCGCGGGGGGGAGCACTGAAGCTTTCTTT.

The V and J genes are TRBV7-9 and TRBJ1-2, with 7 bases fitting TRBD1. CDR1 SEHNR and CDR2 FQNEAQ come from the germline V gene (reference sequence). Trimming at V came to 5 bases and at J to 8 bases, leaving 5 bases not matched to a gene. The CDR3 is 12 amino acids. The CDR3 spells CASSRQGRGYTF. The CDR3 nucleotides are TGTGCCAGCAGCAGACAGGGACGCGGCTACACCTTC.

The J gene is TRBJ2-7, the V gene TRBV5-1; 10 nucleotides agree with TRBD2. The junction had 14 bases not matched to a gene; V was cut back by 7 bases and J by 4 bases. The CDR3 sequence is 16 residues long. From germline, CDR1 is SGHRS and CDR2 YFSETQ. Here the CDR3 DNA reads TGCGCCAGCGCCCCGGGGGTTTGGACTAGCGGATACGAGCAGTACTTC. This codes for CASAPGVWTSGYEQYF.

V gene TRBV7-8 combines with J gene TRBJ2-7; 9 nucleotides match TRBD2. The CDR3 loop spans 17 amino acids. After removal of 6 bases from V and 0 bases from J, the junction contained 12 bases not matched to a gene. Looked up from germline, CDR1 is SGHVS and CDR2 is FQNEAQ. CDR3 region: CASSLISGSPSSYEQYF. The CDR3 bases are TGTGCCAGCAGTTTGATTAGCGGGAGTCCAAGCTCCTACGAGCAGTACTTC.

The J gene is TRBJ2-2, the V gene TRBV6-5; possible D gene TRBD2, 6 bases. The ends were cut back, 0 bases at V and 1 base at J, with 9 bases in the middle. Germline lookup yields CDR1 MNHEY and CDR2 SVGAGI. The CDR3 totals 16 residues. CDR3 DNA sequence: TGTGCCAGCAGTTACTCGTTCGGGGGGAACACCGGGGAGCTGTTTTTT. It specifies CASSYSFGGNTGELFF.

J is TRBJ1-1 and V is TRBV6-4, with D possibly TRBD1 on 5 matching bases. Germline-derived CDR1 and CDR2 are MRHNA and SNTAGT. The CDR3 length is 13 residues. Trimming removed 4 bases at V and 1 base at J, with 7 bases between. CDR3 sequence: CASSATANTEAFF. DNA of the CDR3: TGTGCCAGCAGTGCGACAGCGAACACTGAAGCTTTCTTT.

This clone was recorded only once. The rearrangement joins TRBV4-1 to TRBJ2-1; 9 positions match TRBD2. Per germline, CDR1 MGHRA and CDR2 YSYEKL. This CDR3 contains 16 residues. The V gene end was trimmed by 0 bases and the J gene end by 3 bases; junction bases not matched to a gene: 3. The CDR3 here is CASSQELAGFYNEQFF. Written as DNA, the CDR3 is TGCGCCAGCAGCCAAGAACTAGCGGGTTTCTACAATGAGCAGTTCTTC.

The rearrangement joins TRBV5-6 to TRBJ1-5, with no clear D. The germline CDR1 and CDR2 sequences are SGHDT and YYEEEE. Trimming cost V 4 bases and J 0 bases, with 11 bases left between them. The CDR3 is 15 amino acids. CDR3 in amino acids: CASSEQLNSNQPQHF. The CDR3 nucleotides are TGTGCCAGCAGCGAGCAACTCAATAGCAATCAGCCCCAGCATTTT.

The table lists this clone with a few counts. The chain is built from TRBV10-3 and TRBJ2-1, with 11 nucleotides matching TRBD2. J lost 6 bases, V lost 5 bases, and 6 bases had no gene match. The CDR3 covers 15 residues. Per germline, CDR1 ENHRY and CDR2 SYGVKD. CDR3 region: CAISPTSGGSNEQFF. Written as DNA, the CDR3 is TGTGCCATCAGTCCTACTAGCGGGGGTAGCAATGAGCAGTTCTTC.

This sequence joins TRBV9 and TRBJ2-7; tentative D call: TRBD1 (5 bases). From germline, CDR1 is SGDLS and CDR2 YYNGEE. Trimming removed 0 bases at V and 4 bases at J, with 17 bases between. The length of the CDR3 is 16 residues. In DNA form, the CDR3 reads TGTGCCAGCAGCGTAGGATTCGGGCAGGGCTTATACGAGCAGTACTTC. Its protein product is CASSVGFGQGLYEQYF.

This chain connects TRBV5-1 to TRBJ2-3, with D perhaps TRBD2 (6 bases). CDR1 and CDR2 from the germline V gene are SGHRS and YFSETQ. The CDR3 is 15 amino acids. V was trimmed by 3 bases and J by 4 bases, leaving 15 bases between them. CDR3 protein: CASSSQVSGADTQYF. The CDR3 nucleotides read TGCGCCAGCAGCTCCCAGGTATCGGGGGCAGATACGCAGTATTTT.

This clone was counted a single time. The chain has TRBV9 and TRBJ2-3, with TRBD2 matching 12 bases. Germline trimming cut 0 bases from V and 0 bases from J; bases unmatched to any gene: 2. Germline-derived CDR1 and CDR2 are SGDLS and YYNGEE. This CDR3 has 17 amino acids. CDR3 in amino acids: CASSVGLAGGSTDTQYF. CDR3 in DNA: TGTGCCAGCAGCGTAGGGCTAGCGGGGGGGAGCACAGATACGCAGTATTTT. Full variable domain (outside the CDR3, taken from reference TRBV9 and TRBJ2-3): DSGVTQTPKHLITATGQRVTLRCSPRSGDLSVYWYQQSLDQGLQFLIQYYNGEERAKGNILERFSAQQFPDLHSELNLSSLELGDSALYFCASSVGLAGGSTDTQYFGPGTRLTVL.

The gene calls are TRBV6-6 and TRBJ1-5; possible D gene TRBD1, 6 bases. V lost 6 bases and J lost 0, with 15 bases in between. CDR3 length: 16 amino acids. CDR1 and CDR2 (germline): MNHNY, SVGAGI (reference sequence). Here the CDR3 reads CASSPPTQGSNQPQHF. The CDR3 DNA sequence: TGTGCCAGCAGCCCCCCTACACAGGGTAGCAATCAGCCCCAGCATTTT.

The table lists this clone with a few counts. The V and J genes are TRBV7-2 and TRBJ2-7; 8 nucleotides align to TRBD1. Germline lookup yields CDR1 SGHTA and CDR2 FQGNSA. The junction had 5 bases not matched to a gene; V was cut back by 5 bases and J by 2 bases. The CDR3 is 14 amino acids. The CDR3 nucleotides are TGTGCCAGCAGCCCCGACAGGGGCACCTACGAGCAGTACTTC. Its protein is CASSPDRGTYEQYF. Looking up the rest from reference TRBV7-2 and TRBJ2-7 gives the full variable domain: GAGVSQSPSNKVTEKGKDVELRCDPISGHTALYWYRQSLGQGLEFLIYFQGNSAPDKSGLPSDRFSAERTGGSVSTLTIQRTQQEDSAVYLCASSPDRGTYEQYFGPGTRLTVT.

The rearrangement joins TRBV28 to TRBJ2-5; D is perhaps TRBD2 (5 bases). The CDR3 spans 13 residues. The germline V and J ends were trimmed by 5 bases and 5 bases, with 12 bases remaining between them. From germline, CDR1 is MDHEN and CDR2 SYDVKM. The CDR3 DNA is TGTGCCAGCAGTGTCGGGGTTCCTGAGACCCAGTACTTC. Translating gives CASSVGVPETQYF.

The chain joins TRBV6-1 to TRBJ2-7, with 11 bases fitting TRBD2. V was clipped by 3 bases and J by 5 bases; unmatched bases: 6. Germline CDR1 reads MNHNS; CDR2 reads SASEGT. This CDR3 has 15 amino acids. CDR3 sequence: CASSEVAGGRDEQYF. The CDR3 coding sequence is TGTGCCAGCAGTGAGGTAGCGGGGGGGCGGGACGAGCAGTACTTC.

This clone was picked up a small number of times. The chain is built from TRBV6-5 and TRBJ1-2; D is possibly TRBD1 (5 bases). Trimming left V 6 bases short and J 6 bases short, with 17 bases between. CDR1 MNHEY and CDR2 SVGAGI come from the germline V gene. The CDR3 sequence is 14 residues long. CDR3 sequence reads: CASRPLGGAHGYTF. DNA of the CDR3: TGTGCCAGCAGGCCACTCGGGGGAGCGCATGGCTACACCTTC.